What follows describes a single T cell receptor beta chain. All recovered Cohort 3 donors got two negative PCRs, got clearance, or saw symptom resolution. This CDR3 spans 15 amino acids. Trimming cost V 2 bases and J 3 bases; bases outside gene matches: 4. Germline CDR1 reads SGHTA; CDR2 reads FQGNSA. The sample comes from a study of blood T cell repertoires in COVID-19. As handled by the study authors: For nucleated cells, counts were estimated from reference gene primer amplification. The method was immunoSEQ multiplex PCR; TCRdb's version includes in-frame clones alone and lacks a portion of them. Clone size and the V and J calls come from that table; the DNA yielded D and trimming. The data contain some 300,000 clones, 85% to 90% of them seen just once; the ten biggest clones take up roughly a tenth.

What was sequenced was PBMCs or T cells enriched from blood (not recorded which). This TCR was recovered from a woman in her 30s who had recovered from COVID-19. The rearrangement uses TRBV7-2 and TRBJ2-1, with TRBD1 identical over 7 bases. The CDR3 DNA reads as TGTGCCAGCAGCTTATCCGGGACAGACTACAATGAGCAGTTCTTC. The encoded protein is CASSLSGTDYNEQFF.